A single sample gave rise to the 9 T cell receptor beta chains below, sequenced in a study of blood T cell repertoires in COVID-19 (dated by TCRdb to 2019 to 2021). The method was the immunoSEQ multiplex PCR assay. Entries here come from immuneACCESS through TCRdb and include only in-frame sequences with V and J called. Some clones fail to appear in such tables; in the studies checked, an unresolved V gene covers under half of the shortfall, and the cause of the remainder is unknown. A total of approximately 290,000 clones appear in this sample, around 90% of them only once. The ten largest clones take up approximately 1.2% of the sample. Sample: PBMCs or T cells enriched from blood (not recorded which). The receptor source for this set is a woman aged 30 to 39 who had recovered from COVID-19.

The chain uses TRBV9 and TRBJ1-2; weak D call: TRBD1 (6 bases). CDR1 and CDR2 (germline): SGDLS, YYNGEE. The CDR3 is 15 residues long. V was shortened by 3 bases and J by 4 bases, with 16 bases between the two germline ends. The DNA for the CDR3 is TGTGCCAGCAGCGGAACGGACAGCAACATCTATGGCTACACCTTC. It encodes CASSGTDSNIYGYTF.

The chain links TRBV15 to TRBJ2-7, with D unclear. This CDR3 is 17 amino acids long. Trimming pared 0 bases from V and 0 bases from J, leaving 15 bases between. The germline CDR1 and CDR2 sequences are LNHNV and YYDKDF (reference sequence). The CDR3 region is CATSRDKAGLSSYEQYF. Written as DNA, the CDR3 is TGTGCCACCAGCAGAGATAAGGCAGGCCTAAGCTCCTACGAGCAGTACTTC.

The chain employs TRBV7-2 and TRBJ2-1; D unclear. Trimming stripped 5 bases from V and 9 bases from J, with 8 bases between. CDR3 length: 11 residues. Germline V CDR1 and CDR2: SGHTA, FQGNSA. CDR3 nucleotides: TGTGCCAGCAGCGCCCTAGGTGAGCAGTTCTTC. Protein: CASSALGEQFF.

The CDR3 here is CASSPKRNQPQHF. The CDR3 DNA sequence: TGTGCCAGCTCACCGAAGAGAAATCAGCCCCAGCATTTT. The rearrangement uses TRBV18 and TRBJ1-5; no clear D. Looked up from germline, CDR1 is KGHSH and CDR2 is LQKENI. The CDR3 is made up of 13 amino acids. The V gene lost 3 bases and the J gene lost 4 bases, with 7 bases spanning the gap.

The chain uses TRBV11-2 and TRBJ2-7; D is unclear. CDR1 is SGHAT, CDR2 FQNNGV, per germline. The ends were cut back, 5 bases at V and 4 bases at J, with 18 bases in the middle. The CDR3 length is 15 residues. The CDR3 DNA is TGTGCCAGCAGCAGTCAGGTTCTTGGTGGTTACGAGCAGTACTTC. It specifies CASSSQVLGGYEQYF.

This clone was detected only a few times. This rearrangement joins TRBV2 to TRBJ2-7, with 10 positions matching TRBD2. CDR3 length: 12 amino acids. Trimming took 10 bases from V and 3 from J; bases not matched to a gene: 3. Germline V lookup: CDR1 SNHLY, CDR2 FYNNEI. CDR3 in DNA: TGTGCCAACAAGCGGGAGGGCTACGAGCAGTACTTC. Its translation: CANKREGYEQYF.

The chain joins TRBV9 to TRBJ2-7, with D perhaps TRBD2 (5 bases). The ends were cut back, 1 base at V and 2 bases at J, with 13 bases in the middle. This CDR3 has 15 residues. Germline CDR1 reads SGDLS; CDR2 reads YYNGEE. Here the CDR3 DNA reads TGTGCCAGCAGCGTATCGGAGGACGGAACCTACGAGCAGTACTTC. It yields the protein CASSVSEDGTYEQYF.

In DNA form, the CDR3 reads TGTGCCAGTAGGACAGGGTTTCGGAACACTGAAGCTTTCTTT. The encoded protein is CASRTGFRNTEAFF. This chain links TRBV19 with TRBJ1-1, with 7 bases that match TRBD1. The CDR3 consists of 14 residues. The V gene's germline CDR1 is LNHDA and CDR2 SQIVND (reference sequence). V trimming: 6 bases; J trimming: 1 base; junction bases outside the gene matches: 5.

J is TRBJ2-5 and V is TRBV7-9, with D perhaps matching TRBD2 (5 bases). CDR1 is SEHNR, CDR2 FQNEAQ, per germline (reference sequence). The CDR3 covers 14 residues. V lost 1 base and J lost 0, with 6 bases in between. CDR3 sequence (DNA): TGTGCCAGCAGCTTAGGGGAGTACCAAGAGACCCAGTACTTC. This gives the protein CASSLGEYQETQYF.